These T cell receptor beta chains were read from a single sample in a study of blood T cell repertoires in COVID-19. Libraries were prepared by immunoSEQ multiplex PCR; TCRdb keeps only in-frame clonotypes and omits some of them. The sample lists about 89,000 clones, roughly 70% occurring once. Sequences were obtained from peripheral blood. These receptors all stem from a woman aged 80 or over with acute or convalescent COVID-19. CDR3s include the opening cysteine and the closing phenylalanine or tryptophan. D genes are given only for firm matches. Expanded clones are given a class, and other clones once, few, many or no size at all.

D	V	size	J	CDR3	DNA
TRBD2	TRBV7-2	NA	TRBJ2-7	CASSPGLGTYEQYF	TGTGCCAGCTCACCGGGACTAGGAACCTACGAGCAGTACTTC
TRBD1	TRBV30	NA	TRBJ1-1	CAWTRGDRGDTEAFF	TGTGCCTGGACCCGGGGGGACAGGGGGGACACTGAAGCTTTCTTT
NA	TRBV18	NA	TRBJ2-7	CASSPWKTASHEQYF	TGTGCCAGCTCACCATGGAAAACAGCTTCCCACGAGCAGTACTTC
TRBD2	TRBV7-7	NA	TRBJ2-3	CASSLGTSVRTDTQYF	TGTGCCAGCAGCTTGGGGACTAGCGTCCGCACAGATACGCAGTATTTT
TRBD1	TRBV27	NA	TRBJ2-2	CASSLWDRGAEGVMFF	TGTGCCAGCAGTTTATGGGACAGGGGTGCGGAGGGGGTGATGTTTTTT
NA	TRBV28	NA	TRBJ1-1	CASRLGGTNTEAFF	TGTGCCAGCAGGTTGGGGGGGACGAACACTGAAGCTTTCTTT
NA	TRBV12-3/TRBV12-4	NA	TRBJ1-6	CASSPWGEGPLHF	TGTGCCAGCAGCCCCTGGGGGGAAGGGCCCCTCCACTTT
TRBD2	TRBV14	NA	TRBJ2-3	CASRAGSGGARTQYF	TGTGCCAGCAGGGCCGGTAGCGGGGGGGCCAGAACGCAGTATTTT
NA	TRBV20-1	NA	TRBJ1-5	CSALSNQPQHF	TGCAGTGCTCTTAGCAATCAGCCCCAGCATTTT
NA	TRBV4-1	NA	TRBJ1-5	CASSHHLRAGELSNQPQHF	TGCGCCAGCAGCCACCATCTAAGGGCAGGGGAGTTGAGCAATCAGCCCCAGCATTTT
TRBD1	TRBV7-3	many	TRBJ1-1	CASSNTDRGRAVNTEAFF	TGTGCCAGCAGCAACACCGACAGGGGGCGGGCTGTGAACACTGAAGCTTTCTTT
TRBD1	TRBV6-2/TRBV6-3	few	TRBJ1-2	CASSTTGTGFYGYTF	TGTGCCAGCAGTACTACCGGGACAGGGTTCTACGGCTACACCTTC
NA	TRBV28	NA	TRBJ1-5	CASRPQVRQPQHF	TGTGCCAGCCGACCTCAGGTGCGTCAGCCCCAGCATTTT
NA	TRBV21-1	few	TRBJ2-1	CASSKALNSGGAYNEQFF	TGTGCCAGCAGCAAAGCCCTGAATAGCGGGGGGGCTTACAATGAGCAGTTCTTC
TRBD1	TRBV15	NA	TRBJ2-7	CATSRQGQAYSYEQYF	TGTGCCACCAGCAGACAAGGACAGGCTTACTCCTACGAGCAGTACTTC
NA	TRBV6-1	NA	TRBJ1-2	CASSEAPRHNYGYTF	TGTGCCAGCAGTGAAGCCCCCCGACACAACTATGGCTACACCTTC
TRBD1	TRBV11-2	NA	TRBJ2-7	CASSLDRSPLSYEQYF	TGTGCCAGCAGCCTGGACAGGAGTCCTTTATCCTACGAGCAGTACTTC